These 18 T cell receptor beta chains were all obtained from the same sample, sequenced in a study of blood T cell repertoires in COVID-19 (dated by TCRdb to about 2020). Library creation used the immunoSEQ multiplex PCR assay. Not all clones reach the TCRdb copy of this immuneACCESS table, which keeps in-frame sequences only. Checked studies attribute under half of the gap to unresolved V genes and leave the rest unexplained. For this sample there are tens of thousands of clones; around 91% appear just once. The ten top clones hold approximately 12% of the sample. The sample was peripheral blood. The origin of the receptors is a man between 70 and 80 years old with active or convalescent COVID-19.

This clone was seen more than once but under ten times. V and J are TRBV6-4 and TRBJ2-2; 8 bases line up with TRBD2. This CDR3 contains 15 residues. CDR1 and CDR2 (germline): MRHNA, SNTAGT. V was clipped by 5 bases and J by 5 bases; unmatched bases: 7. CDR3 region: CASSLDAGGTGELFF. The CDR3 nucleotides are TGTGCCAGCAGTCTAGACGCGGGAGGAACCGGGGAGCTGTTTTTT.

The chain joins TRBV7-2 to TRBJ1-1; D is undetermined. With 4 bases removed from V and 11 bases from J, the gap between germline ends came to 20 bases. Germline V gives CDR1 SGHTA, CDR2 FQGNSA. The CDR3 spans 14 residues. The CDR3 bases are TGTGCCAGCAGCTCAAGGGCAGGACTAAGGGAGGCTTTCTTT. Its translation: CASSSRAGLREAFF.

V is TRBV6-6 and J is TRBJ1-3; perhaps TRBD1 as D (5 bases). The CDR3 loop spans 13 amino acids. CDR1 and CDR2 from the germline V gene are MNHNY and SVGAGI (reference sequence). V lost 11 bases and J 0 bases, leaving 11 bases between the germline ends. The CDR3 here is CAGAASSGNTIYF. Written as DNA, the CDR3 is TGTGCCGGGGCGGCGAGCTCTGGAAACACCATATATTTT.

In this sample, this clone turned up a few times. V gene TRBV11-2 combines with J gene TRBJ1-1; TRBD1 might be the D (6 bases). Germline-derived CDR1 and CDR2 are SGHAT and FQNNGV. This CDR3 comprises 13 residues. V lost 5 bases, J lost 1 base, and 8 bases lay in between. CDR3 in amino acids: CASSQGQNTEAFF. The CDR3 DNA is TGTGCCAGCAGCCAGGGACAGAACACTGAAGCTTTCTTT.

V is TRBV11-2 and J is TRBJ1-1; the D is unclear. V dropped 5 bases and J dropped 4 bases, with 8 bases sitting between them. Germline assignment: CDR1 SGHAT and CDR2 FQNNGV. The CDR3 spans 12 residues. The CDR3 region is CASSRVGTEAFF. The CDR3 DNA reads as TGTGCCAGCAGCCGGGTGGGCACTGAAGCTTTCTTT.

The J gene is TRBJ1-1, the V gene TRBV7-9; TRBD1 aligns across 12 bases. The CDR3 has 16 residues. V lost 7 bases, J lost 6 bases, and 12 bases stayed unmatched. CDR1 and CDR2 (germline): SEHNR, FQNEAQ (reference sequence). The CDR3 spells CASTPGKGQGAAEAFF. In DNA form, the CDR3 reads TGTGCCAGCACCCCAGGCAAGGGACAGGGGGCTGCTGAAGCTTTCTTT.

This chain uses TRBV11-2 with TRBJ1-1; D unresolved. Germline CDR1 is SGHAT and CDR2 is FQNNGV. The CDR3 runs to 12 residues. Between the trimmed V and J ends, which lost 5 bases and 6 bases, there was a span of 10 bases. The CDR3 protein is CASSPRGSEAFF. As DNA, the CDR3 is TGTGCCAGCAGCCCTCGAGGGTCTGAAGCTTTCTTT.

The rearrangement links TRBV6-2 or TRBV6-3 to TRBJ1-1; maybe TRBD1 (6 bases). There are 13 residues in the CDR3. V was trimmed by 5 bases and J by 7 bases, leaving 14 bases between them. Germline assignment: CDR1 MNHEY and CDR2 SVGEGT. The CDR3 nucleotides read TGTGCCAGCAGTCCGACAGGAGTTCATGAAGCTTTCTTT. Its protein is CASSPTGVHEAFF.

The chain carries TRBV27 and TRBJ1-6; 7 nucleotides agree with TRBD1. Germline CDR1 and CDR2: MNHEY and SMNVEV (reference sequence). This CDR3 has 14 residues. The junction had 3 bases not matched to a gene; V was cut back by 0 bases and J by 10 bases. CDR3 nucleotides: TGTGCCAGCAGTTTATCAGGGGGCAGATCACCCCTCCACTTT. Its translation is CASSLSGGRSPLHF.

The chain uses TRBV6-5 and TRBJ2-5, with 8 bases aligning to TRBD1. This CDR3 region has 16 residues. V dropped 2 bases and J dropped 5; count of bases not matched to a gene: 10. Germline values: CDR1 MNHEY, CDR2 SVGAGI. The CDR3 loop reads CASSYTETGAGETQYF. The CDR3 DNA sequence: TGTGCCAGCAGTTACACCGAGACAGGGGCTGGGGAGACCCAGTACTTC.

The CDR3 sequence: CASSPQPGLAGEQFF. DNA for the CDR3: TGTGCCAGCAGCCCGCAGCCGGGACTAGCGGGTGAGCAGTTCTTC. This rearrangement joins TRBV7-2 to TRBJ2-1; 12 bases agree with TRBD2. V gave up 5 bases and J gave up 9 bases; unmatched junction bases: 8. The V gene's germline CDR1 is SGHTA and CDR2 FQGNSA. The CDR3 totals 15 residues. Drawing the rest from reference TRBV7-2 and TRBJ2-1, the complete variable domain is GAGVSQSPSNKVTEKGKDVELRCDPISGHTALYWYRQSLGQGLEFLIYFQGNSAPDKSGLPSDRFSAERTGGSVSTLTIQRTQQEDSAVYLCASSPQPGLAGEQFFGPGTRLTVL.

V gene TRBV5-1 combines with J gene TRBJ2-1, with TRBD2 matching over 8 bases. Looked up from germline, CDR1 is SGHRS and CDR2 is YFSETQ. The CDR3 has 15 residues. Trimming cost V 0 bases and J 4 bases; bases outside gene matches: 3. The CDR3 is CASSLGGGFYNEQFF. For the CDR3, the DNA is TGCGCCAGCAGCTTGGGCGGGGGGTTTTACAATGAGCAGTTCTTC. Drawing the rest from reference TRBV5-1 and TRBJ2-1, the complete variable domain is KAGVTQTPRYLIKTRGQQVTLSCSPISGHRSVSWYQQTPGQGLQFLFEYFSETQRNKGNFPGRFSGRQFSNSRSEMNVSTLELGDSALYLCASSLGGGFYNEQFFGPGTRLTVL.

This clone was counted between two and nine times. The rearrangement joins TRBV7-9 to TRBJ1-2; 8 nucleotides match TRBD1. Germline CDR1 reads SEHNR; CDR2 reads FQNEAQ (reference sequence). Trimming cost V 2 bases and J 7 bases; bases outside gene matches: 3. This CDR3 contains 13 residues. Here the CDR3 reads CASSLRDRGGYTF. The DNA for the CDR3 is TGTGCCAGCAGCTTACGCGACAGGGGTGGCTACACCTTC.

The chain couples TRBV9 to TRBJ1-1; D may be TRBD1 (5 bases). V dropped 6 bases and J dropped 2 bases, with 14 bases sitting between them. Germline V gene data show CDR1 as SGDLS and CDR2 as YYNGEE. This CDR3 is 14 amino acids long. Written as DNA, the CDR3 is TGTGCCAGCACAAAGACAGCGATTAACACTGAAGCTTTCTTT. It yields the protein CASTKTAINTEAFF.

V usage is TRBV5-5 and J usage is TRBJ1-1; D uncertain. Trimming shortened V by 1 base and J by 2 bases, and 6 bases separated the two germline ends. From germline, CDR1 is SGHKS and CDR2 YYEKEE (reference sequence). This CDR3 contains 13 residues. The CDR3 spells CASSLYSNTEAFF. The CDR3 nucleotides are TGTGCCAGCAGCTTGTATTCTAACACTGAAGCTTTCTTT.

This clone was seen more than once but under ten times. The rearrangement links TRBV19 to TRBJ2-1; perhaps TRBD2 as D (5 bases). The CDR3 sequence is 14 residues long. The V end was cut by 5 bases, the J end by 7 bases, with 15 bases between. CDR1 is LNHDA, CDR2 SQIVND, per germline (reference sequence). The CDR3 loop reads CASSELGGGNEQFF. The CDR3 DNA reads TGTGCCAGTAGTGAACTAGGAGGCGGTAATGAGCAGTTCTTC.

The genes are TRBV4-3 and TRBJ1-2; 7 bases match TRBD1. Germline V gene sequence: CDR1 LGHNA, CDR2 YSLEER. The J segment lost 3 bases and the V segment lost 4 bases, leaving 5 bases of the junction unmatched. CDR3 length: 14 residues. Written as DNA, the CDR3 is TGCGCCAGCAGCCGGACCAGGGGGGACTATGGCTACACCTTC. Protein product: CASSRTRGDYGYTF.

The genes are TRBV9 and TRBJ2-7; 8 nucleotides line up with TRBD2. V was pared by 6 bases and J by 2 bases, with 7 bases of the junction left unmatched. Germline assignment: CDR1 SGDLS and CDR2 YYNGEE. The CDR3 runs 14 residues. CDR3 sequence: CASNSGGLTYEQYF. CDR3 DNA sequence: TGTGCCAGCAACTCGGGGGGGCTCACCTACGAGCAGTACTTC.